This T cell receptor (beta chain) originates from a study of T-cell reconstitution after alpha-beta-depleted transplantation in children. This clonotype was counted between two and nine times. Preparation of the TCRbeta library involved a method that used unique molecular identifiers. MiXCR, applied by TCRdb to the PCR reads, yields one record per CDR3 protein. The sample contains hundreds of thousands of distinct CDR3 sequences, 16% of which appear only once. The germline gives CDR1 SEHNR, CDR2 FQNEAQ (reference sequence). This CDR3 is 15 amino acids long. Trimming left V 5 bases short and J 2 bases short, with 13 bases between.

This receptor was identified in a human donor who donated a stem cell graft to a child with acute myeloid leukemia. The sequenced sample was PBMCs from the stem cell graft donor, obtained from the stem cell graft. The chain recombines TRBV7-9 with TRBJ2-1; a possible D gene is TRBD2 (5 bases). The CDR3 here is CASSPSLGTYNEQFF. CDR3 bases: TGTGCCAGCAGCCCTAGCCTGGGGACCTACAATGAGCAGTTCTTC.